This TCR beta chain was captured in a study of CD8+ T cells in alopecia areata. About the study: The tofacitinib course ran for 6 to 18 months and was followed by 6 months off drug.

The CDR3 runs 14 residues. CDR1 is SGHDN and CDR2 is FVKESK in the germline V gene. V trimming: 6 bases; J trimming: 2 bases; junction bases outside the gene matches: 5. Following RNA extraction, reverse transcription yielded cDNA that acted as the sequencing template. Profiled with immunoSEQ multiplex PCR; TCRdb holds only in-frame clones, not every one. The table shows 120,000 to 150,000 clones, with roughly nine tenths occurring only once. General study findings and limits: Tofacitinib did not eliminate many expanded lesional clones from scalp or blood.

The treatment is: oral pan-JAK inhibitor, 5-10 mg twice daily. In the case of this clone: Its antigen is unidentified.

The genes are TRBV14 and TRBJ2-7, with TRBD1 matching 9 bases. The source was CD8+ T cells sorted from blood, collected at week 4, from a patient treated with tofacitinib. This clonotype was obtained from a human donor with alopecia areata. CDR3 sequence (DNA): TGTGCCAGCAGGAGACAGGGGGAGACCTACGAGCAGTACTTC. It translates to CASRRQGETYEQYF.